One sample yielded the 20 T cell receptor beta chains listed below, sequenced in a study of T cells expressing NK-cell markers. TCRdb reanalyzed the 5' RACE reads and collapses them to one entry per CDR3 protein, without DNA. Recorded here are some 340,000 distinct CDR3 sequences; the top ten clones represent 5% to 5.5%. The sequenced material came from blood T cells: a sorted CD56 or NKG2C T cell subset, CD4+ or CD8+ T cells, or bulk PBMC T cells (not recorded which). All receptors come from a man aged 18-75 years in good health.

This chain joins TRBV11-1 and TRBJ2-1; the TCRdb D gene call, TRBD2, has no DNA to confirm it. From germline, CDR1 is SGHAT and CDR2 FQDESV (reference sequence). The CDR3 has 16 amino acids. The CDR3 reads CASSTGTSGVYNEQFF.

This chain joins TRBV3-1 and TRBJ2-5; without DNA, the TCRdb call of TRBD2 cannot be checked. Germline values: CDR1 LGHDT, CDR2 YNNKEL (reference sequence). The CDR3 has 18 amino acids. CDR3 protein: CASSQVAGIAGTAETQYF.

CDR3 region: CASSQARDSYEQYF. The genes are TRBV3-1 and TRBJ2-7; checking the TCRdb D call of TRBD1 is not possible without DNA. The CDR3 is 14 amino acids. CDR1 LGHDT and CDR2 YNNKEL come from the germline V gene (reference sequence).

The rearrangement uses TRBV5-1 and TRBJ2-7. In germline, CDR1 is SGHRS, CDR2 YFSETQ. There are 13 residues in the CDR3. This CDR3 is CASSKMDSYEQYF.

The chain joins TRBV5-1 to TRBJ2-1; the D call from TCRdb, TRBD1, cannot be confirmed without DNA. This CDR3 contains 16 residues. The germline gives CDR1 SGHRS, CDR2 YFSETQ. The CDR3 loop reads CASSSQGGRDYNEQFF.

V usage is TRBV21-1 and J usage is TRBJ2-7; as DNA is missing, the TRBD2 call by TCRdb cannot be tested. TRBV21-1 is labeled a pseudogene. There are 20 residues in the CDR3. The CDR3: CAPLPRKKSTRPIDSYEQYF.

CDR3 loop: CASKRGGIYYNEQFF. The chain is built from TRBV12-3 or TRBV12-4 and TRBJ2-1; TCRdb's assignment of TRBD1 cannot be checked, as there is no DNA. This CDR3 is 15 amino acids long.

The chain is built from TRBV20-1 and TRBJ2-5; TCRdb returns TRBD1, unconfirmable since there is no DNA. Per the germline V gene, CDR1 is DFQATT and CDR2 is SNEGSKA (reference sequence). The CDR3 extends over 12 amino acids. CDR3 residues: CSAFRGRETQYF.

CDR3 loop: CASSSLGVVTGELFF. The rearrangement uses TRBV9 and TRBJ2-2; TCRdb returns TRBD1, unconfirmable since there is no DNA. The CDR3 covers 15 residues. Germline CDR1 and CDR2: SGDLS and YYNGEE.

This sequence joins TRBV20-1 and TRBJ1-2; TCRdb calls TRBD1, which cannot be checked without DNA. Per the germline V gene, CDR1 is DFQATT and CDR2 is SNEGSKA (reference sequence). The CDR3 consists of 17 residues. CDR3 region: CSARGPADRLSNYGYTF.

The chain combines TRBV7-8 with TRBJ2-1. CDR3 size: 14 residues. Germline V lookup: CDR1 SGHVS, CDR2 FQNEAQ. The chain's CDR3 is CASSLEDQRNEQFF.

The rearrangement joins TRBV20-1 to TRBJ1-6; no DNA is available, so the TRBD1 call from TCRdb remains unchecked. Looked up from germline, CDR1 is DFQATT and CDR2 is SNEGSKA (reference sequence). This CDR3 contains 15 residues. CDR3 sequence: CSARDGTAYNSPLHF.

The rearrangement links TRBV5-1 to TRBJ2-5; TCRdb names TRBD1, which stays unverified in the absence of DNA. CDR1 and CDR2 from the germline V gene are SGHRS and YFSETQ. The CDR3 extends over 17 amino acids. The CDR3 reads CASSLVLGGEYQETQYF. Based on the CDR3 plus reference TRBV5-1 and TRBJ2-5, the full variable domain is KAGVTQTPRYLIKTRGQQVTLSCSPISGHRSVSWYQQTPGQGLQFLFEYFSETQRNKGNFPGRFSGRQFSNSRSEMNVSTLELGDSALYLCASSLVLGGEYQETQYFGPGTRLLVL.

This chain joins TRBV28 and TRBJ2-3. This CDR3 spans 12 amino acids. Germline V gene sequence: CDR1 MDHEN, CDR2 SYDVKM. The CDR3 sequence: CASSASLDTQYF.

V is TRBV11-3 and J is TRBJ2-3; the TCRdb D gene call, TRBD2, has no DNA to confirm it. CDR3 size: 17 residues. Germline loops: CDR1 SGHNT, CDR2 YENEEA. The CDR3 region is CASSLGGWEGRADTQYF.

CDR3 sequence reads: CASDRGLNSPLHF. The J gene is TRBJ1-6, the V gene TRBV2; checking the TCRdb D call of TRBD1 is not possible without DNA. Germline V lookup: CDR1 SNHLY, CDR2 FYNNEI. The CDR3 sequence is 13 residues long.

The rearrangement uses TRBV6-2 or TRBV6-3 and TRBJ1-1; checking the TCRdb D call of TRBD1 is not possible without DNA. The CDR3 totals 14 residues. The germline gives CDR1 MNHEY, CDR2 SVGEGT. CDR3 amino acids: CASSYYRGGTEAFF.

The CDR3 sequence: CASSYRQESGYTF. V is TRBV18 and J is TRBJ1-2; TCRdb's D call of TRBD1 is untestable without DNA. The CDR3 runs 13 residues. The germline CDR1 and CDR2 sequences are KGHSH and LQKENI.

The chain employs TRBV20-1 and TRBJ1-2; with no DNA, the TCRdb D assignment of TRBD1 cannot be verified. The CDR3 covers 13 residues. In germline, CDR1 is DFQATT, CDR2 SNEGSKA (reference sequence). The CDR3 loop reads CSAVRGSNYGYTF.

CDR3 residues: CASNLSGTSSYNEQFF. This chain uses TRBV12-3 or TRBV12-4 with TRBJ2-1; the D call from TCRdb, TRBD2, cannot be confirmed without DNA. The CDR3 is 16 residues long.